This TCR beta chain was recorded in a study of T cell repertoires in cytomegalovirus infection. Study details: Public TCR beta signatures were indicative of both CMV infection and a matching HLA type.

In TCRdb, the reads were re-called with MiXCR into one record per CDR3 protein. The table includes around 260,000 distinct CDR3 sequences, about 25% detected once. Points on this clonotype: The antigen is not known.

Study-level results: Clonotypes of TCR beta that were HLA-C-restricted and CMV-specific dominated the ex vivo response. Identification of carriers of CMV plus the relevant HLA was performed using cumulative public TCR beta family frequency.

The clonotype comes from a human donor in good health (CMV status not recorded). Some clones in this sample may be carry-over from other donors' samples. The sequenced sample was PBMCs.

The CDR3 bases are TGCAGTGCTAGAGATCCGGTTAGCGGGACCTACGAGCAGTACTTC. Protein: CSARDPVSGTYEQYF. V gene TRBV20-1 combines with J gene TRBJ2-7; 8 positions agree with TRBD2. The J segment lost 2 bases and the V segment lost 0 bases, leaving 6 bases of the junction unmatched. The CDR3 has 15 amino acids. Per germline, CDR1 DFQATT and CDR2 SNEGSKA (reference sequence).